One and the same sample provided the 29 T cell receptor beta chains below, sequenced in a study of cytomegalovirus exposure and HLA in healthy donors (dated by TCRdb to about 2017). Libraries were constructed by the immunoSEQ multiplex PCR assay. For the multiplex PCR, a mixture combining 60 forward primers for TCR Vbeta segments and 13 reverse primers for TCR Jbeta segments was used. TCRdb provides this immuneACCESS table in a form limited to in-frame rearrangements. Some clones are lacking; in checked studies, under half of them reflect an unresolved V gene, and why the rest are absent is not known. The table for this sample lists 150,000 to 200,000 clones; around four fifths of them were counted only once. Of the sample, 9% to 10% is held by the ten largest clones. Specimen: PBMCs. The receptors shown here come from a man aged 18 to 29 in good health and CMV-seropositive.

This chain connects TRBV4-3 to TRBJ2-1, with TRBD2 as a possible D gene (6 bases). Trimming removed 0 bases from V and 7 bases from J, with 19 bases in between. The CDR3 runs 17 residues. Germline CDR1 is LGHNA and CDR2 is YSLEER. CDR3 DNA: TGCGCCAGCAGCCAAGATTCCGTCGGGAGCTGGGGAAATGAGCAGTTCTTC. Its translation is CASSQDSVGSWGNEQFF.

This chain links TRBV5-6 with TRBJ1-4, with 9 bases fitting TRBD1. CDR1 and CDR2 from the germline V gene are SGHDT and YYEEEE. The CDR3 contains 14 residues. J gave up 7 bases and V 3 bases, and 4 bases lay outside the gene matches. The CDR3 sequence is CASSSDRGVEKLFF. DNA of the CDR3: TGTGCCAGCAGCTCGGACAGGGGCGTTGAAAAACTGTTTTTT.

The chain uses TRBV27 and TRBJ1-2; D is uncertain. Deletions cut 3 bases from V and 0 bases from J, with 8 bases between. Germline CDR1 is MNHEY and CDR2 is SMNVEV (reference sequence). The CDR3 has 14 amino acids. CDR3: CASSFGGANYGYTF. DNA for the CDR3: TGTGCCAGCAGTTTCGGTGGAGCTAACTATGGCTACACCTTC.

This rearrangement joins TRBV5-1 to TRBJ2-3; D remains ambiguous. The germline V gene has CDR1 SGHRS and CDR2 YFSETQ. The length of the CDR3 is 14 residues. V was trimmed by 0 bases and J by 2 bases, leaving 7 bases between them. As DNA, the CDR3 is TGCGCCAGCAGCTTGGGGGCCTACACAGATACGCAGTATTTT. Residues: CASSLGAYTDTQYF.

The chain employs TRBV29-1 and TRBJ2-2, with TRBD2 as a possible D gene (5 bases). The germline V and J ends were trimmed by 0 bases and 8 bases, with 13 bases remaining between them. This CDR3 region has 14 residues. Germline lookup yields CDR1 SQVTM and CDR2 ANQGSEA. The CDR3 loop reads CSVEDVVGGGELFF. The CDR3 DNA follows: TGCAGCGTTGAAGACGTGGTAGGAGGTGGGGAGCTGTTTTTT.

The chain is built from TRBV11-2 and TRBJ2-3; no clear D gene. The CDR3 totals 14 residues. V lost 1 base, J lost 3 bases, and 8 bases lay in between. CDR1 and CDR2 from the germline V gene are SGHAT and FQNNGV. The CDR3 spells CASSLAARTDTQYF. The CDR3 nucleotides read TGTGCCAGCAGCTTAGCGGCGAGGACAGATACGCAGTATTTT.

CDR3 bases: TGTGCCAGCAGTTTAACGACAGGGGGCTACGGTCAGCCCCAGCATTTT. Translated: CASSLTTGGYGQPQHF. The V call is TRBV27, the J call TRBJ1-5; 10 bases map to TRBD1. Germline V CDR1 and CDR2: MNHEY, SMNVEV (reference sequence). Germline trimming cut 2 bases from V and 6 bases from J; bases unmatched to any gene: 7. This CDR3 region has 16 residues.

The gene calls are TRBV18 and TRBJ1-3; the D gene is possibly TRBD1 (5 bases). Per the germline V gene, CDR1 is KGHSH and CDR2 is LQKENI. CDR3 size: 14 residues. With 3 bases removed from V and 5 bases from J, the gap between germline ends came to 11 bases. The CDR3 DNA sequence: TGTGCCAGCTCACCTGCAGGGCAGAGAAACACCATATATTTT. This gives the protein CASSPAGQRNTIYF.

The chain couples TRBV6-5 to TRBJ2-5; D not resolved. The J call may be incorrect, as the DNA end agrees better with TRBJ2-7. Per germline, CDR1 MNHEY and CDR2 SVGAGI. This CDR3 spans 15 amino acids. The CDR3 nucleotides read TGTGCCAGCAGTTACTCGATACAGCCGCCCTACGAGCAGTACTTC. Its translation is CASSYSIQPPYEQYF.

The V gene is TRBV27, the J gene TRBJ2-1; D perhaps matches TRBD2 (7 bases). V was cut by 10 bases and J by 5 bases, with 18 bases left in between. Germline V gene lookup returns CDR1 MNHEY and CDR2 SMNVEV (reference sequence). The CDR3 has 14 amino acids. CDR3 in amino acids: CATLRGGADNEQFF. Written as DNA, the CDR3 is TGTGCCACCCTACGTGGGGGGGCAGACAATGAGCAGTTCTTC.

This clone was detected only a few times. The chain employs TRBV7-2 and TRBJ1-1; 10 nucleotides agree with TRBD1. V gave up 4 bases and J gave up 3 bases; unmatched junction bases: 11. Germline-derived CDR1 and CDR2 are SGHTA and FQGNSA. CDR3 length equals 17 residues. The CDR3 spells CASSWRQGASEDTEAFF. CDR3 sequence (DNA): TGTGCCAGCAGCTGGAGACAGGGGGCAAGTGAGGACACTGAAGCTTTCTTT.

V is TRBV6-6 and J is TRBJ1-1; no definite D call. Between the trimmed V and J ends, which lost 6 bases and 0 bases, there was a span of 17 bases. The CDR3 runs to 16 residues. Germline V gene sequence: CDR1 MNHNY, CDR2 SVGAGI (reference sequence). The CDR3 DNA is TGTGCCAGCAGCAGAGAGCGGGGAAAAGTGAACACTGAAGCTTTCTTT. It yields the protein CASSRERGKVNTEAFF.

This chain joins TRBV18 and TRBJ2-5; the D gene is possibly TRBD1 (5 bases). The J call may be incorrect, as the DNA end agrees better with TRBJ2-7. Looked up from germline, CDR1 is KGHSH and CDR2 is LQKENI. The CDR3 runs to 13 residues. The CDR3 DNA reads TGTGCCAGCTCAGGGGCTCAGAAGTACGAGCAGTACTTC. Its protein product is CASSGAQKYEQYF.

This CDR3 is CASNAGTDTQYF. The CDR3, as DNA: TGTGCCAGCAACGCCGGTACAGATACGCAGTATTTT. V is TRBV28 and J is TRBJ2-3; D remains unclear. There are 12 residues in the CDR3. Germline-derived CDR1 and CDR2 are MDHEN and SYDVKM. V shed 7 bases and J shed 3 bases, with 8 bases lying between them.

This clone occurred once. The rearrangement uses TRBV6-6 and TRBJ1-5, with D perhaps TRBD1 (5 bases). The CDR3 extends over 13 amino acids. V was pared by 9 bases and J by 6 bases, with 15 bases between. Per the germline V gene, CDR1 is MNHNY and CDR2 is SVGAGI (reference sequence). The CDR3 coding sequence is TGTGCCAGTGGACGGGGGAGATCTCAGCCCCAGCATTTT. Translation: CASGRGRSQPQHF.

The rearrangement joins TRBV27 to TRBJ2-7, with TRBD2 as a possible D gene (6 bases). Germline CDR1 and CDR2: MNHEY and SMNVEV (reference sequence). The V end was cut by 6 bases, the J end by 7 bases, with 22 bases between. The CDR3 totals 15 residues. CDR3 coding DNA: TGTGCCAGCAGCTCCCCCCAGGGCGGGATAGGAGAGCAGTACTTC. It is translated as CASSSPQGGIGEQYF.

The V gene is TRBV6-5, the J gene TRBJ1-2; 9 positions agree with TRBD1. The CDR3 runs 16 residues. Germline CDR1 and CDR2: MNHEY and SVGAGI. With 2 bases clipped from V and 3 bases from J, the junction kept 7 bases outside the gene matches. DNA of the CDR3: TGTGCCAGCAGTTACCCGAAACGGACAGGGGACTATGGCTACACCTTC. It codes for CASSYPKRTGDYGYTF.

The chain is built from TRBV21-1 and TRBJ1-1; the table's D call of TRBD1 was not tested on the DNA. TRBV21-1 is a pseudogene segment. The CDR3 has 15 amino acids. CDR3 bases: TGTGCCAGCAGCAACCGGGGACAGGATAACACTGAAGCTTTCTTT. This gives the protein CASSNRGQDNTEAFF.

The chain couples TRBV18 to TRBJ2-2; 7 bases are a match to TRBD1. Trimming removed 2 bases from V and 5 bases from J; junction bases left unmatched: 8. Germline lookup yields CDR1 KGHSH and CDR2 LQKENI. The CDR3 loop spans 16 amino acids. CDR3: CASSPSYRGPTGELFF. In DNA form, the CDR3 reads TGTGCCAGCTCACCATCGTACAGGGGTCCTACCGGGGAGCTGTTTTTT.

The chain couples TRBV28 to TRBJ1-1; TRBD1 agrees at 8 bases. Trimming removed 1 base from V and 11 bases from J; junction bases left unmatched: 15. The germline CDR1 and CDR2 sequences are MDHEN and SYDVKM. This CDR3 contains 16 residues. CDR3 DNA: TGTGCCAGCAGTTTATCCCTCAAAACAGGGGGTAGGGGGGCTTTCTTT. It encodes CASSLSLKTGGRGAFF.

The CDR3 reads CASSYGKGQIYGYTF. For the CDR3, the DNA is TGTGCCAGCAGCTATGGGAAGGGACAGATTTATGGCTACACCTTC. This chain uses TRBV7-9 with TRBJ1-2; 7 positions match TRBD1. This CDR3 comprises 15 residues. V lost 4 bases to trimming and J lost 5 bases; unmatched junction nucleotides: 10. Germline assignment: CDR1 SEHNR and CDR2 FQNEAQ (reference sequence).

J is TRBJ1-2 and V is TRBV7-2; 7 nucleotides line up with TRBD1. The CDR3 contains 15 residues. The germline gives CDR1 SGHTA, CDR2 FQGNSA. The V and J ends lost 1 base and 1 base, in that order; junction bases with no gene match: 3. The CDR3 DNA sequence: TGTGCCAGCAGCTTAGAGGCAGGGGGTAACTATGGCTACACCTTC. Residues: CASSLEAGGNYGYTF.

The gene calls are TRBV5-1 and TRBJ2-1; D is unresolved. The CDR3 is made up of 13 amino acids. V lost 0 bases and J 10 bases, leaving 11 bases between the germline ends. Germline V gives CDR1 SGHRS, CDR2 YFSETQ. DNA of the CDR3: TGCGCCAGCAGCTTGGCGCAGTATGAAGAGCAGTTCTTC. This encodes CASSLAQYEEQFF.

The V gene is TRBV4-3, the J gene TRBJ1-1; unclear D gene. This CDR3 has 16 residues. From germline, CDR1 is LGHNA and CDR2 YSLEER. V was pared by 0 bases and J by 3 bases, with 14 bases between. CDR3 nucleotides: TGCGCCAGCAGCCAAGATCACCCCAGCGGTGACACTGAAGCTTTCTTT. Its translation is CASSQDHPSGDTEAFF.

The chain combines TRBV5-8 with TRBJ1-2; 9 bases agree with TRBD1. Germline lookup yields CDR1 SGHTS and CDR2 YDEGEE. V lost 6 bases to trimming and J lost 8 bases; unmatched junction nucleotides: 11. The CDR3 is 14 amino acids. CDR3 loop: CASTSGQGTGGYTF. The CDR3 DNA sequence: TGTGCCAGCACCTCAGGACAGGGGACGGGAGGCTACACCTTC.

This clone was observed once. The rearrangement joins TRBV11-2 to TRBJ2-2, with a tentative D call TRBD1 (5 bases). This CDR3 comprises 16 residues. Trimming stripped 5 bases from V and 0 bases from J, with 13 bases between. CDR1 is SGHAT, CDR2 FQNNGV, per germline. DNA of the CDR3: TGTGCCAGCAGCCTAAACAGGAATTCGAACACCGGGGAGCTGTTTTTT. It encodes CASSLNRNSNTGELFF.

The V gene is TRBV4-2, the J gene TRBJ2-1; perhaps TRBD2 as D (6 bases). Trimming stripped 8 bases from V and 5 bases from J, with 22 bases between. The CDR3 length is 16 residues. Germline V gene lookup returns CDR1 LGHNA and CDR2 YNFKEQ. CDR3 residues: CASRYATGTPNNEQFF. CDR3 DNA sequence: TGTGCCAGCCGCTATGCTACCGGGACTCCTAACAATGAGCAGTTCTTC.

The table lists this clone with a count of one. J is TRBJ2-7 and V is TRBV2, with TRBD1 matching 7 bases. Trimming took 9 bases from V and 3 from J; bases not matched to a gene: 11. Germline lookup yields CDR1 SNHLY and CDR2 FYNNEI. CDR3 length equals 14 residues. CDR3 protein: CASTGQLMNYEQYF. As DNA, the CDR3 is TGTGCCAGTACGGGACAGCTTATGAACTACGAGCAGTACTTC.

This clone has only a few counts. The V gene is TRBV28, the J gene TRBJ2-5; 7 bases match TRBD2. With 5 bases clipped from V and 5 bases from J, the junction kept 14 bases outside the gene matches. The germline CDR1 and CDR2 sequences are MDHEN and SYDVKM. The CDR3 is 16 residues long. The CDR3 reads CASSTPTSGGVETQYF. CDR3 DNA: TGTGCCAGCAGTACACCGACTAGTGGGGGGGTGGAGACCCAGTACTTC.